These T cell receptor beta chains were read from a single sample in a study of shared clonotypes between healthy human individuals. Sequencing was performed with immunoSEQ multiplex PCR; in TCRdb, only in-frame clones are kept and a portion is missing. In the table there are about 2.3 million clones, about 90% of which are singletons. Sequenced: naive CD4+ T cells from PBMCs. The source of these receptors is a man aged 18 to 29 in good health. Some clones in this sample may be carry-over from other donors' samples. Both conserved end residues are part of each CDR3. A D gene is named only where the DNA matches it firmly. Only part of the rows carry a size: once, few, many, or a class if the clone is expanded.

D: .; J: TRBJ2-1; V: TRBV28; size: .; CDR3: CASSVSGRNEQFF; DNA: TGTGCCAGCAGTGTGTCTGGGCGGAATGAGCAGTTCTTC
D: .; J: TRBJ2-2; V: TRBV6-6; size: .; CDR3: CASRLQGGTGELFF; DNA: TGTGCCAGCAGGTTACAGGGAGGCACCGGGGAGCTGTTTTTT
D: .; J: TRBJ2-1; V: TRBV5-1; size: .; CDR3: CASSFNPQGGNEQFF; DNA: TGCGCCAGCAGCTTCAATCCCCAGGGAGGCAATGAGCAGTTCTTC
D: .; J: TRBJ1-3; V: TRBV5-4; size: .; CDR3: CASSQYGNTIYF; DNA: TGTGCCAGCAGCCAGTATGGAAACACCATATATTTT
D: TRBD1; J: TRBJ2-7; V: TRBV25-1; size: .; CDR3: CASSGWTDRGFSYEQYF; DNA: TGTGCCAGCAGTGGTTGGACGGACAGGGGGTTCTCCTACGAGCAGTACTTC
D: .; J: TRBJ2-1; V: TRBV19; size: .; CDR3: CASSIGKNNEQFF; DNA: TGTGCCAGTAGTATCGGCAAAAACAATGAGCAGTTCTTC
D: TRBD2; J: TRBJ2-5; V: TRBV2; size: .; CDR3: CASRELAGPGTQYF; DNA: TGTGCCAGCAGGGAACTAGCGGGTCCAGGGACCCAGTACTTC
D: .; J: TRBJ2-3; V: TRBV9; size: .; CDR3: CASSVGTVPDTQYF; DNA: TGTGCCAGCAGCGTAGGGACAGTACCAGATACGCAGTATTTT
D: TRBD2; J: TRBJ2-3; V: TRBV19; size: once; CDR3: CASSLAATDTQYF; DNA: TGTGCCAGCAGTCTAGCGGCCACAGATACGCAGTATTTT
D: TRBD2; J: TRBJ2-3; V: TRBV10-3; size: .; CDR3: CAIRATSGSADTQYF; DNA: TGTGCCATCAGGGCGACTAGCGGGAGTGCTGATACGCAGTATTTT
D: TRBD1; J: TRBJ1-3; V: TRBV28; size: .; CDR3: CASSRDRRNSGNTIYF; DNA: TGTGCCAGCAGTAGGGACAGGCGAAACTCTGGAAACACCATATATTTT
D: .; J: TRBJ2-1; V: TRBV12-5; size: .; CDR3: CASGSTVAANEQFF; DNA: TGTGCTAGTGGTTCTACCGTGGCTGCCAATGAGCAGTTCTTC
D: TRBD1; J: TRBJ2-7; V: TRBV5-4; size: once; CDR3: CASSLRYGTGSYEQYF; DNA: TGTGCCAGCAGCTTGCGTTACGGGACAGGTTCCTACGAGCAGTACTTC
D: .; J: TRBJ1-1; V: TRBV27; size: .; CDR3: CASSTVWNTEAFF; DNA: TGTGCCAGCAGCACGGTTTGGAACACTGAAGCTTTCTTT